The clone carrying this TCR beta chain was found a few times. Regarding time point: pre-sensitization, week 0. As for treatment: therapeutic diphenylcyclopropenone sensitization with weekly scalp DPC. The V gene's germline CDR1 is SGHTA and CDR2 FQGNSA. V dropped 3 bases and J dropped 1 base, with 15 bases sitting between them. This CDR3 has 16 residues. These data originate in a study of human T cells and chemical hapten exposure. The study's library attached unique molecular identifiers to single cDNA molecules. TCRdb ran MiXCR on the RACE reads and lists one entry per CDR3 protein. The table shows about 98,000 distinct CDR3 sequences, with approximately 10% occurring only once.

This rearrangement joins TRBV7-2 to TRBJ1-1, with a weak D call TRBD1 (5 bases). Sequenced material: whole blood, taken in connection with sensitization to the hapten diphenylcyclopropenone (DPC). The sequence derives from an older woman with alopecia areata. Some clones in this sample may be carry-over from other donors' samples. The CDR3 DNA sequence: TGTGCCAGCAGCTTGGTTGGGGGGAGTGGGAACACTGAAGCTTTCTTT. This gives the protein CASSLVGGSGNTEAFF.